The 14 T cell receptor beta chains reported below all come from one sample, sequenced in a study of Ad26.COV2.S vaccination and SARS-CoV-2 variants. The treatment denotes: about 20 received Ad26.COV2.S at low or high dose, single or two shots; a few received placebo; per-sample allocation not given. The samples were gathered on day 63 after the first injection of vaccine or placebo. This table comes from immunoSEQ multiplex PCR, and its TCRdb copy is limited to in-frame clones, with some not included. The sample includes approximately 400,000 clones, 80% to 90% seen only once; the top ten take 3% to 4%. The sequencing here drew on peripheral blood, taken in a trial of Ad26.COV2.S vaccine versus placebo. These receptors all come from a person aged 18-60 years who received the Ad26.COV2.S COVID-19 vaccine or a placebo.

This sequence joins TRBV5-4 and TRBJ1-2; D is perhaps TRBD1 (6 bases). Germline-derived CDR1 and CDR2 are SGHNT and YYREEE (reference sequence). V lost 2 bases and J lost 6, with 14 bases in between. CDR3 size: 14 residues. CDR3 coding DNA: TGTGCCAGCAGCTTAACAACAGGGCTGGATGGCTACACCTTC. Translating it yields CASSLTTGLDGYTF.

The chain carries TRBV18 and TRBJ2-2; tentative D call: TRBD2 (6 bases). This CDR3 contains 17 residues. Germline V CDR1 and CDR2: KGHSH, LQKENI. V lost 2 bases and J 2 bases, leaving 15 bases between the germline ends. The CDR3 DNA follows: TGTGCCAGCTCACCAAGCGTCGGCGGGGCCAACACCGGGGAGCTGTTTTTT. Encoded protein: CASSPSVGGANTGELFF.

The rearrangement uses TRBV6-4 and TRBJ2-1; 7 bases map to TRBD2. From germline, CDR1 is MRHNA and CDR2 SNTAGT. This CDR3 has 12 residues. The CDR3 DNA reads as TGTGAGAGTGGGAGGGCCGGGAATGAGCAGTTCTTC. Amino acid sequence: CESGRAGNEQFF.

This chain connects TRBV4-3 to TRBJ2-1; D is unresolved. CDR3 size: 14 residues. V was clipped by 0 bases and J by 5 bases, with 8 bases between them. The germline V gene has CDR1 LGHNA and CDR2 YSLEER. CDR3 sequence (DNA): TGCGCCAGCAGCCAAGATCGTTTCAACAATGAGCAGTTCTTC. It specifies CASSQDRFNNEQFF.

DNA for the CDR3: TGTGCCAGCAAAACCGGGACAGGGACTCAGAGCTCCTACAATGAGCAGTTCTTC. Translation: CASKTGTGTQSSYNEQFF. The chain joins TRBV2 to TRBJ2-1; 9 bases are a match to TRBD1. From germline, CDR1 is SNHLY and CDR2 FYNNEI. The CDR3 is 18 residues long. Trimming removed 7 bases from V and 0 bases from J; junction bases left unmatched: 13.

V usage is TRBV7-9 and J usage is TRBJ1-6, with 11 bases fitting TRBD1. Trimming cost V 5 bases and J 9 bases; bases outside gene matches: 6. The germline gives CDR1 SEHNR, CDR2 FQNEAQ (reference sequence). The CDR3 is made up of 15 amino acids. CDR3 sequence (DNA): TGTGCCAGCAGCCGTGGACAGGGGGCGTTTTCACCCCTCCACTTT. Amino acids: CASSRGQGAFSPLHF.

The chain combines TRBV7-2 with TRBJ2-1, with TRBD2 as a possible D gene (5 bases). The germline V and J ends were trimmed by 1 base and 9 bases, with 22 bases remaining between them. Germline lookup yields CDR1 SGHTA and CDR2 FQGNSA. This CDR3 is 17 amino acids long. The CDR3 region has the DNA TGTGCCAGCAGCTTAGTCCCTCTCGGACTCGCAGGCGTTGAGCAGTTCTTC. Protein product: CASSLVPLGLAGVEQFF.

CDR3 loop: CASSRRGTEAFF. CDR3 nucleotides: TGTGCCAGCAGTCGCCGCGGCACTGAAGCTTTCTTT. This chain uses TRBV27 with TRBJ1-1; D not resolved. CDR3 length equals 12 residues. Trimming removed 5 bases at V and 4 bases at J, with 8 bases between. Germline V gene data show CDR1 as MNHEY and CDR2 as SMNVEV (reference sequence).

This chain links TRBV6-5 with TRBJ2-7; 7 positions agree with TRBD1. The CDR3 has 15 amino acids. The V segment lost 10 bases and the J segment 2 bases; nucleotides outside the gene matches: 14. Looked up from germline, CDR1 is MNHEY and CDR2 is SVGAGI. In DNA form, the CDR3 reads TGTGCCACCAGAACCCGTCCCGGGACAGCCTACGAGCAGTACTTC. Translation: CATRTRPGTAYEQYF.

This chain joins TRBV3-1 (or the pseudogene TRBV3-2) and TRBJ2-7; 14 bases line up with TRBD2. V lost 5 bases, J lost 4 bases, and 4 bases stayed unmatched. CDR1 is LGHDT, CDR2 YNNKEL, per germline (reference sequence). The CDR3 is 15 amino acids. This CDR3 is CASSYGTSGSYEQYF. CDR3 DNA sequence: TGTGCCAGCAGCTATGGGACTAGCGGGAGTTACGAGCAGTACTTC.

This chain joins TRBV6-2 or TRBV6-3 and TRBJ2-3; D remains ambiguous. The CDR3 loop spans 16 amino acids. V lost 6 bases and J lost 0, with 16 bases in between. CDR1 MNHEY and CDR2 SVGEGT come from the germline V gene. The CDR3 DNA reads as TGTGCCAGCAGCTCCACGCGAAGCCTTAGCACAGATACGCAGTATTTT. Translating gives CASSSTRSLSTDTQYF.

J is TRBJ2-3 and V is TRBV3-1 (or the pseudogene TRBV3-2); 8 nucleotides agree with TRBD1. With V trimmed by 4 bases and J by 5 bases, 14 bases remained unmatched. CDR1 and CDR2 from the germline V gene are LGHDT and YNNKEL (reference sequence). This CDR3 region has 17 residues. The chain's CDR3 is CASSRSIRDRSGDTQYF. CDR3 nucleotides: TGTGCCAGCAGCCGATCGATCCGGGACAGGTCCGGAGATACGCAGTATTTT.

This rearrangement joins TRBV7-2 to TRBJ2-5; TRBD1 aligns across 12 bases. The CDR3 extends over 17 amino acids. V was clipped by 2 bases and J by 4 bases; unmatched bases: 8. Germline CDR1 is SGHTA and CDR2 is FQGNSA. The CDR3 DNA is TGTGCCAGCAGCTTACACCGGGACAGGGGGCGCGGAGAGACCCAGTACTTC. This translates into CASSLHRDRGRGETQYF.

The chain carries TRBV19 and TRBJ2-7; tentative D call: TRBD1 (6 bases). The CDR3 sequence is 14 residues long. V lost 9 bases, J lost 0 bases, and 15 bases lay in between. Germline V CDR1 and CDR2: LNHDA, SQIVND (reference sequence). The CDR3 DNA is TGTGCCAGCTCAACCCAAGGGGGCTCCTACGAGCAGTACTTC. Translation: CASSTQGGSYEQYF.